This T cell receptor beta chain was captured in a study of CD8 T cells in ankylosing spondylitis. Study observations and caveats: Peripheral blood held disease-linked clones only at relatively low frequency, and these were CD8+.

It was by quantitative 5'-RACE with molecular barcodes that TCR beta libraries were made. Via MiXCR, TCRdb re-called the 5' RACE reads, giving one row per CDR3 protein. The data show 150,000 to 200,000 distinct CDR3 sequences, approximately 10% seen once. In germline, CDR1 is LGHNT, CDR2 FRNRAP. The CDR3 contains 16 residues. The V gene end was trimmed by 0 bases and the J gene end by 3 bases; junction bases not matched to a gene: 5. This clonotype was counted ten times or more. Its antigen remains unknown. The TCR originated in a male donor with ankylosing spondylitis or in good health (not recorded which). The rearrangement joins TRBV12-5 to TRBJ2-1; 7 bases map to TRBD2. Sequencing used blood, either unsorted or a sorted T cell fraction (not recorded which). CDR3 DNA: TGTGCTAGTGGTTTGGTAAGCGGGGCCCTCTACAATGAGCAGTTCTTC. Its protein is CASGLVSGALYNEQFF.